What follows describes a single TCR beta chain. Its antigen remains unknown. This may come from a read error, since a much larger clone is one base off. This sample is drawn from a study of lung T cells in sarcoidosis with Löfgren's syndrome. Study conclusions and caveats: Shared TRAV12-1 and TRBV2 CDR3 motifs were reported across several patients.

Each CDR3 protein gets one entry after TCRdb re-called the reads with MiXCR. Among 60,000 or so distinct CDR3 sequences, approximately 21% were seen once, and the ten largest hold less than 2.5%. The CDR3 sequence is 14 residues long. Germline assignment: CDR1 SNHLY and CDR2 FYNNEI. Source material: CD4+ T cells from PBMCs. This TCR came from a human donor with sarcoidosis (Löfgren's syndrome or another form), or a control subject (not recorded which). The chain employs TRBV2 and TRBJ1-3; TRBD1 aligns across 8 bases. CDR3 bases: TGTGCCAGCAGGCGGGACAGGTCTGGAGACACCATATATTTT. It yields the protein CASRRDRSGDTIYF.